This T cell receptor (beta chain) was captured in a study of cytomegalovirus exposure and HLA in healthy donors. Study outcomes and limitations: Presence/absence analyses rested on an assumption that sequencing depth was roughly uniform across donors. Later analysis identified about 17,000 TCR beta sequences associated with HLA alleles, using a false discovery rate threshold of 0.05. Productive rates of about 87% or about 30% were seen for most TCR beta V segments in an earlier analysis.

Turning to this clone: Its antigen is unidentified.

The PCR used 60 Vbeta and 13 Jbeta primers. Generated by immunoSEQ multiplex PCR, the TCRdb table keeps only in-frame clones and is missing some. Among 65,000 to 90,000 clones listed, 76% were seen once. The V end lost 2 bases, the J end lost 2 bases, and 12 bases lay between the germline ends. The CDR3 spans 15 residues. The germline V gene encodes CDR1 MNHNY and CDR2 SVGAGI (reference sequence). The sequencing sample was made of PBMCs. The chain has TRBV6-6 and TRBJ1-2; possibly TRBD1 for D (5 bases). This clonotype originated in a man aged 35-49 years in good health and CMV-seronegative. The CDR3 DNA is TGTGCCAGCAGTTACGGGCAGGGAAAAAACTATGGCTACACCTTC. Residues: CASSYGQGKNYGYTF.